These 32 T cell receptor beta chains originate from one sample sequenced in a study of early T cells in non-severe SARS-CoV-2 infection. TCRdb re-called the 5' RACE reads through MiXCR, storing one row per CDR3 protein. The sample consists of roughly 46,000 distinct CDR3 sequences, 7.1% of them appearing once. What was sequenced was whole blood. These receptors came from an adult who was a healthcare worker with PCR-confirmed SARS-CoV-2 infection or an uninfected control (not recorded which).

This chain joins TRBV9 and TRBJ2-1; 8 nucleotides line up with TRBD2. The trim removed 4 bases at V and 3 bases at J, leaving 9 bases unmatched. Germline CDR1 SGDLS, CDR2 YYNGEE. This CDR3 is 16 amino acids long. The CDR3 DNA follows: TGTGCCAGCAGCCCGCGAGGAAGCGGGGGCTACAATGAGCAGTTCTTC. As protein: CASSPRGSGGYNEQFF.

V is TRBV12-3 or TRBV12-4 and J is TRBJ2-3; 7 bases are shared with TRBD2. This CDR3 is 16 amino acids long. V shed 7 bases and J 0 bases; nucleotides not matched to a gene: 10. Here the CDR3 reads CASTDLAGDSTDTQYF. CDR3 DNA sequence: TGTGCCAGCACTGATCTGGCGGGGGATAGCACAGATACGCAGTATTTT.

In its sample, this clonotype was seen many times. The rearrangement joins TRBV7-2 to TRBJ1-1; D gene uncertain. The V end lost 4 bases, the J end lost 1 base, and 10 bases lay between the germline ends. The CDR3 loop spans 14 amino acids. Germline loops: CDR1 SGHTA, CDR2 FQGNSA. Here the CDR3 reads CASSSQGANTEAFF. In DNA form, the CDR3 reads TGTGCCAGCAGCTCGCAAGGAGCGAACACTGAAGCTTTCTTT.

This clonotype has just a few counts. The CDR3: CASSYGRDTEAFF. The DNA for the CDR3 is TGTGCCAGCAGTTACGGCAGGGACACTGAAGCTTTCTTT. The chain combines TRBV6-2 or TRBV6-3 with TRBJ1-1; weak D call: TRBD1 (5 bases). Trimming stripped 2 bases from V and 3 bases from J, with 7 bases between. Germline-derived CDR1 and CDR2 are MNHEY and SVGEGT. CDR3 size: 13 residues.

This clonotype was seen a few times. The CDR3, as DNA: TGTGCCAGCAGTGCCGGGAACGGGGACCGAAAACCCCTCCACTTT. Translating it yields CASSAGNGDRKPLHF. J is TRBJ1-6 and V is TRBV12-3 or TRBV12-4, with D perhaps matching TRBD1 (5 bases). There are 15 residues in the CDR3. Deletions cut 5 bases from V and 12 bases from J, with 20 bases between.

The chain uses TRBV9 and TRBJ2-3; 15 bases map to TRBD2. The CDR3 covers 16 residues. Per germline, CDR1 SGDLS and CDR2 YYNGEE. The V gene end was trimmed by 3 bases and the J gene end by 5 bases; junction bases not matched to a gene: 4. CDR3 protein: CASSARTSGGEDTQYF. The DNA of the CDR3 is TGTGCCAGCAGCGCCAGGACTAGCGGGGGGGAAGATACGCAGTATTTT.

This clonotype was seen ten or more times. This rearrangement joins TRBV29-1 to TRBJ1-1; D remains unclear. Trimming left V 4 bases short and J 2 bases short, with 11 bases between. This CDR3 is 13 amino acids long. CDR1 and CDR2 (germline): SQVTM, ANQGSEA. The CDR3 region is CSVVSQFNTEAFF. Written as DNA, the CDR3 is TGCAGCGTTGTCAGTCAGTTTAACACTGAAGCTTTCTTT.

The table lists this clonotype with a few counts. The rearrangement joins TRBV2 to TRBJ1-1, with 8 positions matching TRBD1. Per the germline V gene, CDR1 is SNHLY and CDR2 is FYNNEI. The CDR3 loop spans 14 amino acids. Losses at the gene ends were 7 bases for V and 4 bases for J; bases not matched to a gene: 8. The CDR3 is CASKAGQDTTEAFF. CDR3 nucleotide sequence: TGTGCCAGCAAGGCGGGACAGGACACCACTGAAGCTTTCTTT.

V gene TRBV29-1 combines with J gene TRBJ2-1, with D possibly being TRBD2 (6 bases). The V end was cut by 5 bases, the J end by 7 bases, with 24 bases between. The germline CDR1 and CDR2 sequences are SQVTM and ANQGSEA. The CDR3 has 16 residues. The CDR3 DNA reads as TGCAGCGTTCCCCGGGGGAGCGGCACCACCAAGAATGAGCAGTTCTTC. Its protein product is CSVPRGSGTTKNEQFF.

This clonotype was recorded a few times. The chain uses TRBV6-6 and TRBJ1-4, with a tentative D call TRBD1 (6 bases). The germline V gene has CDR1 MNHNY and CDR2 SVGAGI (reference sequence). The CDR3 spans 16 residues. Trimming cost V 6 bases and J 0 bases, with 14 bases left between them. The CDR3 reads CASRSQGTTTNEKLFF. For the CDR3, the DNA is TGTGCCAGCAGGAGTCAGGGGACGACAACTAATGAAAAACTGTTTTTT.

In its sample, this clonotype was seen a few times. The rearrangement links TRBV5-1 to TRBJ2-1; TRBD1 is a possible D gene (5 bases). Trimming cost V 4 bases and J 6 bases, with 14 bases left between them. The CDR3 length is 14 residues. Germline V lookup: CDR1 SGHRS, CDR2 YFSETQ. The CDR3 spells CASSQSTASNEQFF. As DNA, the CDR3 is TGCGCCAGCAGCCAATCGACAGCCAGCAATGAGCAGTTCTTC.

The J gene is TRBJ1-6, the V gene TRBV14; D might be TRBD1 (6 bases). There are 15 residues in the CDR3. Germline V gene data show CDR1 as SGHDN and CDR2 as FVKESK. The V end was cut by 1 base, the J end by 5 bases, with 9 bases between. CDR3 bases: TGTGCCAGCAGCCAAGCACAGGGAAATAATTCACCCCTCCACTTT. Protein sequence: CASSQAQGNNSPLHF.

This clonotype has a count of ten or more. V and J are TRBV6-1 and TRBJ2-1; TRBD2 aligns across 8 bases. J gave up 3 bases and V 8 bases, and 9 bases lay outside the gene matches. CDR3 length equals 15 residues. CDR1 is MNHNS, CDR2 SASEGT, per germline. The DNA for the CDR3 is TGTGCCAGCGGGCCCGCGGGGGGCTACTACAATGAGCAGTTCTTC. Its translation: CASGPAGGYYNEQFF.

The chain employs TRBV11-1 and TRBJ2-2, with D uncertain. CDR3 length equals 15 residues. The germline V and J ends were trimmed by 1 base and 0 bases, with 6 bases remaining between them. Germline V lookup: CDR1 SGHAT, CDR2 FQDESV (reference sequence). In DNA form, the CDR3 reads TGTGCCAGCAGCTTAGGATACTCGAACACCGGGGAGCTGTTTTTT. It is translated as CASSLGYSNTGELFF.

This clonotype was counted ten times or more. The chain uses TRBV29-1 and TRBJ1-1, with a possible D match to TRBD1 (5 bases). Germline CDR1 and CDR2: SQVTM and ANQGSEA. Trimming removed 2 bases from V and 10 bases from J, with 17 bases in between. The CDR3 is 13 residues long. DNA of the CDR3: TGCAGCGTTGAAAGTGTGCAGGGTGAGGGAGCTTTCTTT. Amino acid sequence: CSVESVQGEGAFF.

This clonotype occurred a few times. The chain uses TRBV12-3 or TRBV12-4 and TRBJ2-2, with 7 bases matching TRBD1. The CDR3 runs 15 residues. After removal of 5 bases from V and 4 bases from J, the junction contained 7 bases not matched to a gene. The CDR3: CASSLGDRATGELFF. The CDR3 nucleotides are TGTGCCAGCAGTCTAGGAGACAGGGCCACCGGGGAGCTGTTTTTT.

This clonotype has just a few counts. This chain connects TRBV27 to TRBJ1-1, with a weak D call TRBD1 (5 bases). The CDR3 runs to 16 residues. Germline CDR1 and CDR2: MNHEY and SMNVEV (reference sequence). V shed 2 bases and J shed 1 base, with 14 bases lying between them. The CDR3 spells CASSLAGSGRNTEAFF. CDR3 in DNA: TGTGCCAGCAGTTTAGCAGGGTCCGGGCGGAACACTGAAGCTTTCTTT.

This clonotype was found many times. V usage is TRBV12-3 or TRBV12-4 and J usage is TRBJ1-5; D gene uncertain. This CDR3 is built from 15 residues. The V end lost 3 bases, the J end lost 4 bases, and 13 bases lay between the germline ends. The CDR3 protein is CASSFMAANNQPQHF. CDR3 DNA sequence: TGTGCCAGCAGTTTTATGGCAGCGAATAATCAGCCCCAGCATTTT.

This clonotype was seen many times. This sequence joins TRBV5-4 and TRBJ2-1, with TRBD1 identical over 10 bases. The CDR3 length is 16 residues. Unmatched junction bases numbered 11, after V lost 2 bases and J lost 9 bases. CDR1 is SGHNT and CDR2 is YYREEE in the germline V gene (reference sequence). Written as DNA, the CDR3 is TGTGCCAGCAGCTTAGGCCGAGACAGGGGGCCTCGTGAGCAGTTCTTC. Translating gives CASSLGRDRGPREQFF.

This clonotype was seen a few times. This chain connects TRBV30 to TRBJ1-1; D gene uncertain. Germline V CDR1 and CDR2: GTSNPN, SVGIG (reference sequence). This CDR3 region has 13 residues. V was shortened by 4 bases and J by 0 bases, with 9 bases between the two germline ends. Here the CDR3 reads CAWNPRMNTEAFF. CDR3 in DNA: TGTGCCTGGAACCCTAGAATGAACACTGAAGCTTTCTTT.

This clonotype was seen ten or more times. The chain couples TRBV5-4 to TRBJ2-7; D is undetermined. Trimming cost V 4 bases and J 2 bases, with 13 bases left between them. The CDR3 extends over 14 amino acids. Germline V gives CDR1 SGHNT, CDR2 YYREEE (reference sequence). The CDR3 region is CASSTEGRTYEQYF. CDR3 bases: TGTGCCAGCAGCACGGAAGGACGGACCTACGAGCAGTACTTC. The full variable domain, completed using reference TRBV5-4 and TRBJ2-7, is ETGVTQSPTHLIKTRGQQVTLRCSSQSGHNTVSWYQQALGQGPQFIFQYYREEENGRGNFPPRFSGLQFPNYSSELNVNALELDDSALYLCASSTEGRTYEQYFGPGTRLTVT.

V gene TRBV7-2 combines with J gene TRBJ2-7, with 8 bases lining up with TRBD1. The CDR3 runs to 16 residues. After removal of 2 bases from V and 1 base from J, the junction contained 7 bases not matched to a gene. Germline values: CDR1 SGHTA, CDR2 FQGNSA. Here the CDR3 DNA reads TGTGCCAGCAGCTTACGGACAGGGCCCCCTTCCTACGAGCAGTACTTC. This sequence encodes CASSLRTGPPSYEQYF.

This clonotype has ten or more counts. This chain uses TRBV11-3 with TRBJ2-2, with D possibly matching TRBD2 (6 bases). This CDR3 contains 14 residues. Germline V gene lookup returns CDR1 SGHNT and CDR2 YENEEA. Trimming removed 1 base at V and 8 bases at J, with 11 bases between. The CDR3 here is CASSLVAGSGELFF. The CDR3 region has the DNA TGTGCCAGCAGCTTAGTTGCGGGGTCTGGGGAGCTGTTTTTT.

This clonotype was found many times. This sequence joins TRBV7-2 and TRBJ2-7, with D possibly matching TRBD2 (6 bases). This CDR3 has 14 amino acids. The V end was cut by 1 base, the J end by 2 bases, with 9 bases between. Per the germline V gene, CDR1 is SGHTA and CDR2 is FQGNSA. For the CDR3, the DNA is TGTGCCAGCAGCTTAGGCCGACTAGCCTACGAGCAGTACTTC. Residues: CASSLGRLAYEQYF.

The table lists this clonotype with many counts. The chain couples TRBV4-3 to TRBJ1-5; 8 bases align to TRBD1. Germline trimming cut 0 bases from V and 3 bases from J; bases unmatched to any gene: 4. CDR3 length: 16 amino acids. Germline V gene data show CDR1 as LGHNA and CDR2 as YSLEER. The CDR3 sequence: CASSQDHRGYNQPQHF. The CDR3 DNA reads TGCGCCAGCAGCCAAGACCACAGGGGGTACAATCAGCCCCAGCATTTT.

J is TRBJ1-2 and V is TRBV7-9, with D uncertain. Per germline, CDR1 SEHNR and CDR2 FQNEAQ (reference sequence). This CDR3 has 12 residues. Trimming pared 1 base from V and 8 bases from J, leaving 8 bases between. CDR3 DNA sequence: TGTGCCAGCAGCTTAGACGCTAGAGGCTACACCTTC. Residues: CASSLDARGYTF.

The V and J genes are TRBV30 and TRBJ2-7, with 8 bases fitting TRBD2. The trim removed 1 base at V and 4 bases at J, leaving 15 bases unmatched. The CDR3 extends over 17 amino acids. Germline V gene lookup returns CDR1 GTSNPN and CDR2 SVGIG (reference sequence). In nucleotides, the CDR3 is TGTGCCTGGAGTGCCTTCGGGGGGGCAGGAGTACGATACGAGCAGTACTTC. As protein: CAWSAFGGAGVRYEQYF.

V usage is TRBV3-1 and J usage is TRBJ2-5, with TRBD2 identical over 11 bases. CDR1 and CDR2 (germline): LGHDT, YNNKEL (reference sequence). V was pared by 0 bases and J by 2 bases, with 5 bases of the junction left unmatched. The CDR3 spans 17 residues. CDR3 sequence: CASSQEGTSGSQETQYF. The CDR3 DNA reads as TGTGCCAGCAGCCAAGAGGGGACTAGCGGATCTCAAGAGACCCAGTACTTC.

In its sample, this clonotype was seen a few times. The germline gene is not matched at one end of the junction; a read error may be the cause. This rearrangement joins TRBV11-2 to TRBJ1-1, with 12 bases matching TRBD1. The CDR3 is made up of 15 amino acids. The germline CDR1 and CDR2 sequences are SGHAT and FQNNGV. CDR3 DNA sequence: TGTGCCAGCAGCATTACCGGGACAGGGGGCACTGAAGTTTTCTTT. This gives the protein CASSITGTGGTEVFF. The full variable domain, with the rest looked up from reference TRBV11-2 and TRBJ1-1, is EAGVAQSPRYKIIEKRQSVAFWCNPISGHATLYWYQQILGQGPKLLIQFQNNGVVDDSQLPKDRFSAERLKGVDSTLKIQPAKLEDSAVYLCASSITGTGGTEVFFGQGTRLTVV.

This clonotype turned up a few times. DNA of the CDR3: TGTGCCAGCAGCATGAGGACAGGGGGCGCAGGGGAGACCCAGTACTTC. Translation: CASSMRTGGAGETQYF. The genes are TRBV7-2 and TRBJ2-5; 11 bases line up with TRBD1. The J segment lost 5 bases and the V segment lost 5 bases, leaving 10 bases of the junction unmatched. In germline, CDR1 is SGHTA, CDR2 FQGNSA. The CDR3 is 16 residues long.

This clonotype was detected many times. The chain carries TRBV9 and TRBJ2-7; TRBD2 aligns across 14 bases. CDR1 is SGDLS and CDR2 is YYNGEE in the germline V gene. The V gene end was trimmed by 2 bases and the J gene end by 5 bases; junction bases not matched to a gene: 0. This CDR3 region has 14 residues. The CDR3, as DNA: TGTGCCAGCAGCGTGGGACTAGCGGGGGACGAGCAGTACTTC. Translated: CASSVGLAGDEQYF.

The chain is built from TRBV20-1 and TRBJ2-3; 7 bases agree with TRBD1. The ends lost 5 bases at V and 3 bases at J; junction bases unmatched: 11. CDR1 DFQATT and CDR2 SNEGSKA come from the germline V gene (reference sequence). The CDR3 length is 15 residues. The CDR3 is CSAGPLDRETDTQYF. As DNA, the CDR3 is TGCAGTGCTGGGCCCCTTGACAGGGAGACAGATACGCAGTATTTT.